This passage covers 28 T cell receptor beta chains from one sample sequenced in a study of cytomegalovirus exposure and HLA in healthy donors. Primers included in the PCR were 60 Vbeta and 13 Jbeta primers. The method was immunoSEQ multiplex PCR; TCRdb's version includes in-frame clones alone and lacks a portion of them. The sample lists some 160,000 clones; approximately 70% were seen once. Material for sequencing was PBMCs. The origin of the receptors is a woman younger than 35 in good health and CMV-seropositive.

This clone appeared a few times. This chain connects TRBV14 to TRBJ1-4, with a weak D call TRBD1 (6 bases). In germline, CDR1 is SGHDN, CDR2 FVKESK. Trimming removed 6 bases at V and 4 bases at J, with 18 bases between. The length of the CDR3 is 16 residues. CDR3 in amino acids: CASSSTGVGYNEKLFF. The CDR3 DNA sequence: TGTGCCAGCAGTTCGACAGGCGTGGGCTATAATGAAAAACTGTTTTTT.

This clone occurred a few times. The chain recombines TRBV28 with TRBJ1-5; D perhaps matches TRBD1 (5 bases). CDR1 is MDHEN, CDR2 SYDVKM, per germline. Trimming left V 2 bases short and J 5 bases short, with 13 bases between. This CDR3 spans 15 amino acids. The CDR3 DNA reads TGTGCCAGCAGTTTAGGTGGGGGGTATCATCAGCCCCAGCATTTT. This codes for CASSLGGGYHQPQHF.

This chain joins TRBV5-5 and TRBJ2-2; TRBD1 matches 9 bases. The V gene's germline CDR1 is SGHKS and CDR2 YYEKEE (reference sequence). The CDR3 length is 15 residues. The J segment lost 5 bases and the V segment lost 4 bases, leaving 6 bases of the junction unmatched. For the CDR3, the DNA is TGTGCCAGCAGCCCTCGGGGACAGGGAACCGGGGAGCTGTTTTTT. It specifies CASSPRGQGTGELFF. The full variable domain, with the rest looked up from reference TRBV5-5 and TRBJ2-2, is DAGVTQSPTHLIKTRGQQVTLRCSPISGHKSVSWYQQVLGQGPQFIFQYYEKEERGRGNFPDRFSARQFPNYSSELNVNALLLGDSALYLCASSPRGQGTGELFFGEGSRLTVL.

Here the CDR3 DNA reads TGTGCCAGCAGCTTAGTTGACCCTAGCGCCTACCGGTCAGATACGCAGTATTTT. This gives the protein CASSLVDPSAYRSDTQYF. The chain has TRBV7-2 and TRBJ2-3; the D gene is possibly TRBD2 (6 bases). Germline values: CDR1 SGHTA, CDR2 FQGNSA. The V and J ends lost 1 base and 4 bases respectively, with 21 bases between them. This CDR3 is built from 18 residues. The full variable domain, in which reference TRBV7-2 and TRBJ2-3 provide the parts outside the CDR3, is GAGVSQSPSNKVTEKGKDVELRCDPISGHTALYWYRQSLGQGLEFLIYFQGNSAPDKSGLPSDRFSAERTGGSVSTLTIQRTQQEDSAVYLCASSLVDPSAYRSDTQYFGPGTRLTVL.

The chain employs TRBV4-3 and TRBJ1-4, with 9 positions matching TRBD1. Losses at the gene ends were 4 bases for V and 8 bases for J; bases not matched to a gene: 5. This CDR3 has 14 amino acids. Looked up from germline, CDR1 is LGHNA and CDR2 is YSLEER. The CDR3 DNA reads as TGCGCCAGCAGCCTCTACAGGGGGCGGGAAAAACTGTTTTTT. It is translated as CASSLYRGREKLFF.

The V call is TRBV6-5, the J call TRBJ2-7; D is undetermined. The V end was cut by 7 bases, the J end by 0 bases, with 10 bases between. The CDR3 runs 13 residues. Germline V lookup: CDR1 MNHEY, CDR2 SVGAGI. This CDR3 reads CASTLSSSYEQYF. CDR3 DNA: TGTGCCAGCACTCTTTCTAGCTCCTACGAGCAGTACTTC.

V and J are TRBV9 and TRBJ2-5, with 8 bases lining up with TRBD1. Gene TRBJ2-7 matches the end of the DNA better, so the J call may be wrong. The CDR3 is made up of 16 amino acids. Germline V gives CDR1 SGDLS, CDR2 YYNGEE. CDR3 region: CASSVDGTGVTREQYF. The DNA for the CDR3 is TGTGCCAGCAGCGTAGATGGGACAGGCGTTACCCGCGAGCAGTACTTC.

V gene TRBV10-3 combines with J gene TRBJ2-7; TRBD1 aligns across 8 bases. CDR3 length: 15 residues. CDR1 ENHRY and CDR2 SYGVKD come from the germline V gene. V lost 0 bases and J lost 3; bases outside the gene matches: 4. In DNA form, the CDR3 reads TGTGCCATCAGTGAGTCGACAGGACAGGGCTACGAGCAGTACTTC. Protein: CAISESTGQGYEQYF.

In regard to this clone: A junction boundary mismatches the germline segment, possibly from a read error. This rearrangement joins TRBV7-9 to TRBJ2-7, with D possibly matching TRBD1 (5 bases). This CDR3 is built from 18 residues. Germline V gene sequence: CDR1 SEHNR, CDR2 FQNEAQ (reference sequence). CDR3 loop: CSSSLTPLRTDPGYEQYF. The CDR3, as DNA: TGTTCCAGCAGCCTTACACCATTACGGACCGATCCAGGGTACGAGCAGTACTTC. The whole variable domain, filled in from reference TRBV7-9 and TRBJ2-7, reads DTGVSQNPRHKITKRGQNVTFRCDPISEHNRLYWYRQTLGQGPEFLTYFQNEAQLEKSRLLSDRFSAERPKGSFSTLEIQRTEQGDSAMYLCSSSLTPLRTDPGYEQYFGPGTRLTVT.

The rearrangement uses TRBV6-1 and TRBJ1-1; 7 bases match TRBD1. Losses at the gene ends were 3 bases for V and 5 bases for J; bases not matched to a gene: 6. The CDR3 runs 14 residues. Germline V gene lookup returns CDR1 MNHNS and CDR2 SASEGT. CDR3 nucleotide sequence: TGTGCCAGCAGTGACAGGGGGATGATGACTGAAGCTTTCTTT. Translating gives CASSDRGMMTEAFF.

In nucleotides, the CDR3 is TGTGCCAGCAGCGAGGGAACAGGGGGCTTGAATGAAAAACTGTTTTTT. Translation: CASSEGTGGLNEKLFF. The chain has TRBV7-2 and TRBJ1-4; 9 nucleotides align to TRBD1. The CDR3 has 16 residues. V lost 5 bases and J lost 5; bases outside the gene matches: 9. Germline-derived CDR1 and CDR2 are SGHTA and FQGNSA.

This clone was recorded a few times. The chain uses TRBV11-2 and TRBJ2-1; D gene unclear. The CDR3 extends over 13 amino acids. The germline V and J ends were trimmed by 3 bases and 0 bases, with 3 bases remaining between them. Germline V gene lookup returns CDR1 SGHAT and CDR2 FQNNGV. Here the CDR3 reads CASSLASYNEQFF. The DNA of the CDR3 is TGTGCCAGCAGCTTGGCCTCCTACAATGAGCAGTTCTTC.

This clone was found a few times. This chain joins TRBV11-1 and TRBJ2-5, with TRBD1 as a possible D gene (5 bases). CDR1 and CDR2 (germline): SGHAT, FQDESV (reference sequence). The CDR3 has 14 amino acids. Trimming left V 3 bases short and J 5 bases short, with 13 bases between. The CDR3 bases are TGTGCCAGCAGCTTTTCAAGGGGTTACGAGACCCAGTACTTC. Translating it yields CASSFSRGYETQYF. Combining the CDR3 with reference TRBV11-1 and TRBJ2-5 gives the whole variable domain EAEVAQSPRYKITEKSQAVAFWCDPISGHATLYWYRQILGQGPELLVQFQDESVVDDSQLPKDRFSAERLKGVDSTLKIQPAELGDSAMYLCASSFSRGYETQYFGPGTRLLVL.

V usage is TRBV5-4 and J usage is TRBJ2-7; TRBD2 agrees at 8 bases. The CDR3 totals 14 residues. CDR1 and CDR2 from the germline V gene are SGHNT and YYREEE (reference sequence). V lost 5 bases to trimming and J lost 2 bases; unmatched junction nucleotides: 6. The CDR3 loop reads CASRRAGDPYEQYF. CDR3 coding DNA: TGTGCCAGCAGACGAGCGGGGGACCCCTACGAGCAGTACTTC.

As DNA, the CDR3 is TGTGCCAGCAACGGACTAGCGGGGGGCTACGAGCAGTACTTC. Amino acids: CASNGLAGGYEQYF. The gene calls are TRBV2 and TRBJ2-7; TRBD2 matches at 14 bases. In germline, CDR1 is SNHLY, CDR2 FYNNEI. Germline trimming cut 7 bases from V and 3 bases from J; bases unmatched to any gene: 2. This CDR3 spans 14 amino acids. Supplemented by reference TRBV2 and TRBJ2-7, the full variable domain reads EPEVTQTPSHQVTQMGQEVILRCVPISNHLYFYWYRQILGQKVEFLVSFYNNEISEKSEIFDDQFSVERPDGSNFTLKIRSTKLEDSAMYFCASNGLAGGYEQYFGPGTRLTVT.

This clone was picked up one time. DNA of the CDR3: TGTGCCAGCAGCTTAGACCGGGGGGGTAGCACAGATACGCAGTATTTT. It yields the protein CASSLDRGGSTDTQYF. V is TRBV7-8 and J is TRBJ2-3; 8 bases match TRBD2. Per germline, CDR1 SGHVS and CDR2 FQNEAQ. CDR3 length equals 16 residues. The trim removed 1 base at V and 0 bases at J, leaving 3 bases unmatched.

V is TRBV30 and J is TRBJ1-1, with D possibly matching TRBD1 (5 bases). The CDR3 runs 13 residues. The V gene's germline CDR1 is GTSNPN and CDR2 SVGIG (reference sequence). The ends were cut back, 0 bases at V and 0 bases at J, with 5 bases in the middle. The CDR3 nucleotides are TGTGCCTGGAGTGTGGGGCTGAACACTGAAGCTTTCTTT. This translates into CAWSVGLNTEAFF.

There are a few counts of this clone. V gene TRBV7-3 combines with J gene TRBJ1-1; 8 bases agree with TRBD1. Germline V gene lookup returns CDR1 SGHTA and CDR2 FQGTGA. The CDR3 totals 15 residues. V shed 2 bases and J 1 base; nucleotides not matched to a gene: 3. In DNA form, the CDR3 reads TGTGCCAGCAGCTTATCCGGGACAGGGAACACTGAAGCTTTCTTT. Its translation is CASSLSGTGNTEAFF.

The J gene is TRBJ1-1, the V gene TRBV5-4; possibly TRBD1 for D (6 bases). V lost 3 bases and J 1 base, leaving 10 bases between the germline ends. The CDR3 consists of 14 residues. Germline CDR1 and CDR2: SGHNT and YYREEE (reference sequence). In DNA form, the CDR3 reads TGTGCCAGCAGCTCAGGGGTGCGGAACACTGAAGCTTTCTTT. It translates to CASSSGVRNTEAFF. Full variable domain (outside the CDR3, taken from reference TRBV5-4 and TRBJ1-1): ETGVTQSPTHLIKTRGQQVTLRCSSQSGHNTVSWYQQALGQGPQFIFQYYREEENGRGNFPPRFSGLQFPNYSSELNVNALELDDSALYLCASSSGVRNTEAFFGQGTRLTVV.

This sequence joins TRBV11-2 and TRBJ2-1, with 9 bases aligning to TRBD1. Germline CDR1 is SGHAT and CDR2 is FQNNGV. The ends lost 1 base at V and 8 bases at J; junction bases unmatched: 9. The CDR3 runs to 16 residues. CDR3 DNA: TGTGCCAGCAGCTTAGTGGGGACAGGGTTTCTATATGAGCAGTTCTTC. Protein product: CASSLVGTGFLYEQFF.

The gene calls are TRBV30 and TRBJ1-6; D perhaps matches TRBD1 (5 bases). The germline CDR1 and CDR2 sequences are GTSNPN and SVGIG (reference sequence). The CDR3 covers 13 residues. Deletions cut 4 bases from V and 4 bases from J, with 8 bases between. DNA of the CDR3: TGTGCCTGGATAAGACAGTATAATTCACCCCTCCACTTT. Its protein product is CAWIRQYNSPLHF.

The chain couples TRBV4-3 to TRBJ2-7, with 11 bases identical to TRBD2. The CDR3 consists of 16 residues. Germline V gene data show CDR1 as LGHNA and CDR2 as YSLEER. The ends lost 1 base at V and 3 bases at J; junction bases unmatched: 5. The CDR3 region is CASSQALAGGVYEQYF. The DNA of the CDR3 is TGCGCCAGCAGCCAAGCGCTAGCGGGGGGAGTCTACGAGCAGTACTTC.

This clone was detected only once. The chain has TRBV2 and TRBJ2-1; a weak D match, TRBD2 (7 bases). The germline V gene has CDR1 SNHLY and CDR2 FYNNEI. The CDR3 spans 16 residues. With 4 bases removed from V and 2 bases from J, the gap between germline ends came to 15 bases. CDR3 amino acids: CASSADSGAPYNEQFF. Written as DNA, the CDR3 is TGTGCCAGCAGTGCGGACAGCGGGGCCCCCTACAATGAGCAGTTCTTC.

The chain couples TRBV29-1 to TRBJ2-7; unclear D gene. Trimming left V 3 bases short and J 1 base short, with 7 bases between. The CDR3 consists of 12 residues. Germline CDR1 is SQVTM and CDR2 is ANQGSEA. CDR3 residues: CSVEYTSYEQYF. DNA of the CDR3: TGCAGCGTTGAGTACACGTCCTACGAGCAGTACTTC.

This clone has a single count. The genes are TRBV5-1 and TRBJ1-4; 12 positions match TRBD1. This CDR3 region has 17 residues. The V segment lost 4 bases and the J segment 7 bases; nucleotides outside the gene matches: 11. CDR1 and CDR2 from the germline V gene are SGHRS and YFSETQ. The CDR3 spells CASSPDVGTGGSEKLFF. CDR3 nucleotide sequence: TGCGCCAGCAGCCCCGATGTAGGGACAGGGGGCAGTGAAAAACTGTTTTTT.

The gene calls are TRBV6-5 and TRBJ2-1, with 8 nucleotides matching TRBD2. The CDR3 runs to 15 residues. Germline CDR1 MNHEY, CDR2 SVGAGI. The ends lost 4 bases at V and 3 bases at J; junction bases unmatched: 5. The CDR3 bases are TGTGCCAGCAGTTCGGGACTAGAGGGCTACAATGAGCAGTTCTTC. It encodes CASSSGLEGYNEQFF.

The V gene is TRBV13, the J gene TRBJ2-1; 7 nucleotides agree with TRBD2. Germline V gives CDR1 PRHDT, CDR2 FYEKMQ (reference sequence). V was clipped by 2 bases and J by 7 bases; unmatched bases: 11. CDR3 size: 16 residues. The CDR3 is CASSLFAGVGGNEQFF. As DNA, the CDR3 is TGTGCCAGCAGCTTATTTGCGGGGGTGGGGGGGAATGAGCAGTTCTTC.

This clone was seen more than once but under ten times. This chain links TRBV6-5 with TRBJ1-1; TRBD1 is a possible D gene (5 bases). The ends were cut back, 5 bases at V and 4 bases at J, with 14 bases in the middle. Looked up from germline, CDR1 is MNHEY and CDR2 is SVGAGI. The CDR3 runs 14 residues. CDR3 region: CASSAGRGGTEAFF. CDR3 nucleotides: TGTGCCAGCAGTGCGGGGAGGGGTGGCACTGAAGCTTTCTTT.